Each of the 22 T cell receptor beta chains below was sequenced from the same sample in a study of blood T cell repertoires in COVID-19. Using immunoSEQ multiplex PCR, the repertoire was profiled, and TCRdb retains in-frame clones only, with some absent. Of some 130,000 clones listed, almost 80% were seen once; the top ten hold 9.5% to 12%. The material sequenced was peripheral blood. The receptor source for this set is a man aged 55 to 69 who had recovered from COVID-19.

The CDR3 DNA is TGTGCCAGTAGAGGGGGACGGCAAGAGACCCAGTACTTC. The encoded protein is CASRGGRQETQYF. J is TRBJ2-5 and V is TRBV28, with D perhaps matching TRBD1 (6 bases). Germline values: CDR1 MDHEN, CDR2 SYDVKM. The CDR3 runs 13 residues. Between the trimmed V and J ends, which lost 9 bases and 2 bases, there was a span of 13 bases. The full variable domain, in which reference TRBV28 and TRBJ2-5 provide the parts outside the CDR3, is DVKVTQSSRYLVKRTGEKVFLECVQDMDHENMFWYRQDPGLGLRLIYFSYDVKMKEKGDIPEGYSVSREKKERFSLILESASTNQTSMYLCASRGGRQETQYFGPGTRLLVL.

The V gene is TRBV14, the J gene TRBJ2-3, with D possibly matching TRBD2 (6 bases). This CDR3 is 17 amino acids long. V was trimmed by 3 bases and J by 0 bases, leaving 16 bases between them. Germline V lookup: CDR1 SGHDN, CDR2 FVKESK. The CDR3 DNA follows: TGTGCCAGCAGCCATATCTCGGCTAGCGATAGCACAGATACGCAGTATTTT. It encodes CASSHISASDSTDTQYF.

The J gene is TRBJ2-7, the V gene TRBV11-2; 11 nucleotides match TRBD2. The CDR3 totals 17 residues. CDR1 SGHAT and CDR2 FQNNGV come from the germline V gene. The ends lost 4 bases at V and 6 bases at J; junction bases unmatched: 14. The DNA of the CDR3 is TGTGCCAGCAGCTCCACCGTAATAGCGGGGGGGATAAGCGAGCAGTACTTC. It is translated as CASSSTVIAGGISEQYF.

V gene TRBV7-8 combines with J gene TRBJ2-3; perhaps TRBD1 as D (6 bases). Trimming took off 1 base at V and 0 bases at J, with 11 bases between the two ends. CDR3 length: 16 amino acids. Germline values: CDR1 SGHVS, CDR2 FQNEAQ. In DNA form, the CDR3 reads TGTGCCAGCAGCTTAGTACAGGGAGTTAGCACAGATACGCAGTATTTT. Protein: CASSLVQGVSTDTQYF.

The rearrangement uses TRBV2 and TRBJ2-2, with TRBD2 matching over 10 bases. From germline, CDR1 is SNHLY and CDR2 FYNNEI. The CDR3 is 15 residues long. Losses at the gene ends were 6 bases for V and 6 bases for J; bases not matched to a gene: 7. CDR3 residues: CASSASGRGAGELFF. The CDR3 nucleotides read TGTGCCAGCAGCGCTAGCGGGAGAGGAGCCGGGGAGCTGTTTTTT.

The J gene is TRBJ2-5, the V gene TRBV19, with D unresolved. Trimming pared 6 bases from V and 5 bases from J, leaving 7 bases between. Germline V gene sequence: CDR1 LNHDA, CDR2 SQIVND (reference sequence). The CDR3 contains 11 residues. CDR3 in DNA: TGTGCCAGTAGCTCACATGAGACCCAGTACTTC. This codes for CASSSHETQYF.

The CDR3 DNA sequence: TGTGCCAGCAGTTACCGCGACAGGTACTATGGCTACACCTTC. It encodes CASSYRDRYYGYTF. This chain connects TRBV6-2 or TRBV6-3 to TRBJ1-2; a weak D match, TRBD1 (6 bases). CDR1 and CDR2 from the germline V gene are MNHEY and SVGEGT. Trimming pared 2 bases from V and 3 bases from J, leaving 10 bases between. CDR3 length equals 14 residues.

Here the CDR3 reads CASSQDARGLSTDTQYF. In DNA form, the CDR3 reads TGCGCCAGCAGCCAAGACGCGCGGGGCCTTAGCACAGATACGCAGTATTTT. The chain employs TRBV4-1 and TRBJ2-3; D may be TRBD2 (6 bases). The CDR3 length is 17 residues. V dropped 0 bases and J dropped 0 bases, with 13 bases sitting between them. Germline CDR1 and CDR2: MGHRA and YSYEKL.

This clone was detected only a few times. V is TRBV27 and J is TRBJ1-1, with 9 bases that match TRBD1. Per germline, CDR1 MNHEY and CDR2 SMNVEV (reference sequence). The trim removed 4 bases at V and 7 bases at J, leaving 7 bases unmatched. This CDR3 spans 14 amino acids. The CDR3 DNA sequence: TGTGCCAGCAGTTCCGGACAGGGGCCGGGTGAAGCTTTCTTT. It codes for CASSSGQGPGEAFF.

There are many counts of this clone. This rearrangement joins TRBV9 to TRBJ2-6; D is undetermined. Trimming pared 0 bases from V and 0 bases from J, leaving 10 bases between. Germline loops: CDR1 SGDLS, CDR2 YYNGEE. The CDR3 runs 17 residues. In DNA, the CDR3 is TGTGCCAGCAGCGTAGTTAGTAGGAGCTCTGGGGCCAACGTCCTGACTTTC. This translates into CASSVVSRSSGANVLTF.

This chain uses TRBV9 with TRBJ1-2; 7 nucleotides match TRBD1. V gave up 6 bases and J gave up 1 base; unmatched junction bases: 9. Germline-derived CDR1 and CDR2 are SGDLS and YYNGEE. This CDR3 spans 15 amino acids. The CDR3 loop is CASTPAGGLNYGYTF. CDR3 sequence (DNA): TGTGCCAGCACACCTGCAGGGGGGCTTAACTATGGCTACACCTTC.

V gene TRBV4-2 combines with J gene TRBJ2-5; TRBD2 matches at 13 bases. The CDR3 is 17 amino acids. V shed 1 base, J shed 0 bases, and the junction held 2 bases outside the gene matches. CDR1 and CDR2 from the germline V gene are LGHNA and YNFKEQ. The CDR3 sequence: CASSQGTSGRNQETQYF. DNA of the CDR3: TGTGCCAGCAGCCAAGGGACTAGCGGGAGAAACCAAGAGACCCAGTACTTC.

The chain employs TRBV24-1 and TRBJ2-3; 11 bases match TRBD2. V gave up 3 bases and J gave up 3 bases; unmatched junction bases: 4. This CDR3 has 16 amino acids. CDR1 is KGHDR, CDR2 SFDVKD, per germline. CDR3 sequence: CATSDLAGGRTDTQYF. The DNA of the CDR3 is TGTGCCACCAGTGATCTAGCGGGGGGCCGGACAGATACGCAGTATTTT.

The DNA of the CDR3 is TGTGCCAGCAGTACAAGAAATCAGGGTTATGAAAAACTGTTTTTT. Translation gives CASSTRNQGYEKLFF. The gene calls are TRBV6-6 and TRBJ1-4, with TRBD1 as a possible D gene (5 bases). The germline V gene has CDR1 MNHNY and CDR2 SVGAGI (reference sequence). This CDR3 region has 15 residues. V gave up 5 bases and J gave up 6 bases, with 16 bases separating them.

The CDR3 reads CASSIGTDSYGYTF. The CDR3 coding sequence is TGTGCCAGTAGTATAGGGACGGACTCCTATGGCTACACCTTC. This chain connects TRBV19 to TRBJ1-2; D uncertain. Germline V CDR1 and CDR2: LNHDA, SQIVND (reference sequence). The CDR3 is made up of 14 amino acids. V was shortened by 1 base and J by 4 bases, with 10 bases between the two germline ends.

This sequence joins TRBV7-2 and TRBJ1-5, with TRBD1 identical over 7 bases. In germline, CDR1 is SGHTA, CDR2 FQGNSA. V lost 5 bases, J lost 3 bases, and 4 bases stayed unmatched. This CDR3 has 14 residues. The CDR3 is CASSQQGNNQPQHF. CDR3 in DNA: TGTGCCAGCAGCCAACAGGGGAACAATCAGCCCCAGCATTTT.

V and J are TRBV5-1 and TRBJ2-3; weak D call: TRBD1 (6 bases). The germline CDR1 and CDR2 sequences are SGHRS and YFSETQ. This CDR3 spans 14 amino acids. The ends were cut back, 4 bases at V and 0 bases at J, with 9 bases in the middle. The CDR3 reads CASSPGQSTDTQYF. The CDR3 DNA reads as TGCGCCAGCAGCCCAGGACAGAGCACAGATACGCAGTATTTT.

CDR3 sequence: CASSSSLTGVNYGYTF. Written as DNA, the CDR3 is TGTGCCAGCAGTTCCTCCTTGACAGGAGTTAACTATGGCTACACCTTC. The V call is TRBV28, the J call TRBJ1-2; D possibly corresponds to TRBD1 (6 bases). Germline V gene data show CDR1 as MDHEN and CDR2 as SYDVKM. The CDR3 is 16 residues long. Deletions cut 4 bases from V and 1 base from J, with 16 bases between.

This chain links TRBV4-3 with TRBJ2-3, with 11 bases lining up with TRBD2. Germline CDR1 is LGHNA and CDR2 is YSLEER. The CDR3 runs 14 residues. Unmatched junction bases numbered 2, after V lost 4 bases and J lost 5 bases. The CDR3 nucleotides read TGCGCCAGCAGCCGCGGACTAGCGGGAGATACGCAGTATTTT. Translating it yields CASSRGLAGDTQYF.

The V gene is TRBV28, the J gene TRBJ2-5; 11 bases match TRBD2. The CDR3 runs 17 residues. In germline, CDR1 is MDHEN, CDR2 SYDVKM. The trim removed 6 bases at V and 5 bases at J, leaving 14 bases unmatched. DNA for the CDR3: TGTGCCAGCAGCCCCCCCGGTATAGCGGGAGGGGGGGAGACCCAGTACTTC. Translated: CASSPPGIAGGGETQYF.

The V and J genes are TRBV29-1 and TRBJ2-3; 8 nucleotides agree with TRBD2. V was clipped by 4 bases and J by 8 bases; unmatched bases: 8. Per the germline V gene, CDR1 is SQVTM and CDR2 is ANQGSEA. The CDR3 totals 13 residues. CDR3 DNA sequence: TGCAGCGTTGCTGTACAAGCGGGAGCTACGCAGTATTTT. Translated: CSVAVQAGATQYF.

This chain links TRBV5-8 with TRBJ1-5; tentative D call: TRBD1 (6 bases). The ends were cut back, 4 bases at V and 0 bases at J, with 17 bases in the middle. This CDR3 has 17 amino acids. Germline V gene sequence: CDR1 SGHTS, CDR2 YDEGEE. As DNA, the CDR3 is TGTGCCAGCAGCATCGGGACAACTCGTCATAGCAATCAGCCCCAGCATTTT. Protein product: CASSIGTTRHSNQPQHF.